The T cell receptor (beta chain) under discussion was sequenced for a study of cytomegalovirus exposure and HLA in healthy donors. At the level of the study: Roughly 85 million unique TCRs from HLA-typed donors were held in an early release of data. Study-wide results and limits: Apparent HLA restriction characterized most CMV-associated TCR beta chains in a later analysis.

The PCR contained 60 Vbeta and 13 Jbeta primers. Assay: immunoSEQ multiplex PCR; the TCRdb copy retains only in-frame clones and omits some. This sample has about 110,000 clones, with roughly four fifths found just once. V shed 3 bases and J shed 5 bases, with 13 bases lying between them. The germline V gene encodes CDR1 MDHEN and CDR2 SYDVKM. The CDR3 has 14 amino acids. A remark on this clone: Its specificity is unknown.

Sequencing was done on a sample of PBMCs. V usage is TRBV28 and J usage is TRBJ1-1, with D perhaps matching TRBD1 (5 bases). The clonotype comes from a woman aged 25 to 45 in good health and CMV-seronegative. The CDR3 DNA reads as TGTGCCAGCAGTTTCCCTCGGGGGAGAACTGAAGCTTTCTTT. Translating it yields CASSFPRGRTEAFF.